This TCR beta chain was captured by sequencing in a study of cytomegalovirus exposure and HLA in healthy donors. Study information: As an earlier analysis found, about 190 million T cells yielded about 120 million unique TCR beta sequences.

Study-wide results and limits: The productive fraction for most TCR beta V segments was about 90% or about 30% in an earlier analysis.

The CDR3 loop spans 13 amino acids. Looked up from germline, CDR1 is MNHEY and CDR2 is SMNVEV (reference sequence). Points on this clone: Its antigen is not identified. One end of the junction fails to match germline, which may point to a read error.

A multiplex PCR was run with 60 Vbeta primers and 13 Jbeta primers. Generated by immunoSEQ multiplex PCR, the TCRdb table keeps only in-frame clones and is missing some. The sample yields tens of thousands of clones, around 70% seen once. V and J are TRBV27 and TRBJ1-3, with 7 bases fitting TRBD1. This receptor was taken from a woman aged 25 to 39 in good health and CMV-seropositive. The sample comprised PBMCs. In nucleotides, the CDR3 is TGTGCCAGCAGTTTATCGATTAGAGGGGGCGGTCGGTTT. Its translation: CASSLSIRGGGRF.